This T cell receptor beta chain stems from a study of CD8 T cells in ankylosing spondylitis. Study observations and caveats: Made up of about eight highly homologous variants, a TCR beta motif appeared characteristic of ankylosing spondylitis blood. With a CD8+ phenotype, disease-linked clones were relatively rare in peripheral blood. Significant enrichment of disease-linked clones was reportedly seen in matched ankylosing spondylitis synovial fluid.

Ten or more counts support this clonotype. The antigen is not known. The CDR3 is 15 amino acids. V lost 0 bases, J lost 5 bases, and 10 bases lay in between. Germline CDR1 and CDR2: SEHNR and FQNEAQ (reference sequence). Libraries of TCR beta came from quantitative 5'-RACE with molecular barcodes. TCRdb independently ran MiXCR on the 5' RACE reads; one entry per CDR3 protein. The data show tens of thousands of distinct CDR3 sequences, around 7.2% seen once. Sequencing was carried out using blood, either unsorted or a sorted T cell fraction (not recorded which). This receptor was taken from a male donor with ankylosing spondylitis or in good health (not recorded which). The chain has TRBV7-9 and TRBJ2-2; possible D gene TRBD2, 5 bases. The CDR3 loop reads CASSLAGAATGELFF. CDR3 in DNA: TGTGCCAGCAGCTTAGCGGGAGCAGCTACCGGGGAGCTGTTTTTT.